The rows below give T cell receptor beta chains drawn from one sample of a study of blood T cell repertoires in COVID-19. The method was immunoSEQ multiplex PCR; TCRdb's version includes in-frame clones alone and lacks a portion of them. Of roughly 200,000 clones in the sample, 75% to 90% were seen once. The sample taken for sequencing was PBMCs or T cells enriched from blood (not recorded which). These receptor sequences come from a man younger than 45 who had recovered from COVID-19. The CDR3 runs from the conserved cysteine through the conserved F or W. The D gene is left open where the match is weak. Size is stated for part of the rows, as once, few or many counts, or as a class when the clone is expanded.

v_gene	abundance	j_gene	d_gene	CDR3aa	CDR3nt
TRBV19	.	TRBJ1-1	TRBD1	CASSLRTGLNTEAFF	TGTGCCAGTAGTCTCCGGACAGGGCTGAACACTGAAGCTTTCTTT
TRBV18	once	TRBJ2-3	.	CASSPRGLSTDTQYF	TGTGCCAGCTCACCACGGGGACTGAGCACAGATACGCAGTATTTT
TRBV18	.	TRBJ1-5	TRBD1	CASSQDRVHQPQHF	TGTGCCAGCTCACAAGACAGGGTTCATCAGCCCCAGCATTTT
TRBV4-2	.	TRBJ1-2	.	CASSQETNRANYGYTF	TGTGCCAGCAGCCAAGAAACCAACAGGGCTAACTATGGCTACACCTTC
TRBV27	.	TRBJ2-7	TRBD1	CASSSPGTGSYEQYF	TGTGCCAGCAGTTCGCCGGGGACAGGCTCCTACGAGCAGTACTTC
TRBV5-5	.	TRBJ1-1	TRBD1	CASSLATGAEAFF	TGTGCCAGCAGCTTGGCGACAGGGGCCGAAGCTTTCTTT
TRBV7-6	.	TRBJ2-3	.	CASSSFGGPSTDTQYF	TGTGCCAGCAGCAGCTTCGGGGGACCTAGCACAGATACGCAGTATTTT
TRBV14	.	TRBJ1-5	TRBD1	CASSRVNPGQGDNQPQHF	TGTGCCAGCAGCCGGGTGAACCCGGGACAGGGGGACAATCAGCCCCAGCATTTT
TRBV18	.	TRBJ2-6	.	CASSLSGVGANVLTF	TGTGCCAGCTCCCTGTCGGGGGTCGGGGCCAACGTCCTGACTTTC
TRBV30	.	TRBJ1-5	.	CAWSVQGGNQPQHF	TGTGCCTGGAGTGTACAGGGAGGGAATCAGCCCCAGCATTTT
TRBV6-6	.	TRBJ2-2	TRBD2	CASSREGGTGELFF	TGTGCCAGCAGCCGGGAGGGGGGCACCGGGGAGCTGTTTTTT
TRBV2	.	TRBJ1-2	TRBD1	CASRADRNYGYTF	TGTGCCAGCAGGGCGGACAGGAACTATGGCTACACCTTC
TRBV15	.	TRBJ1-2	.	CATSREKGVDGYTF	TGTGCCACCAGCAGAGAGAAAGGGGTGGATGGCTACACCTTC
TRBV6-5	.	TRBJ2-3	.	CAISTSSADTQYF	TGTGCCATCTCGACTAGTAGTGCAGATACGCAGTATTTT
TRBV19	.	TRBJ2-5	.	CASSIRQLRGETQYF	TGTGCCAGTAGTATCCGACAGCTTCGAGGAGAGACCCAGTACTTC
TRBV27	.	TRBJ2-7	TRBD2	CASSFGLAGYEQYF	TGTGCCAGCAGTTTTGGACTAGCGGGATACGAGCAGTACTTC
TRBV10-2	.	TRBJ2-3	.	CASSGPGEGTDTQYF	TGCGCCAGCAGTGGTCCGGGAGAGGGCACAGATACGCAGTATTTT
TRBV21-1	.	TRBJ2-3	.	CASRPLEITDTQYF	TGTGCCAGCAGACCACTAGAGATCACAGATACGCAGTATTTT
TRBV7-8	.	TRBJ2-1	TRBD1	CASSLGYRGTYNEQFF	TGTGCCAGCAGCTTAGGTTACAGGGGCACCTACAATGAGCAGTTCTTC
TRBV10-3	.	TRBJ2-7	TRBD2	CATHPGLAGGKSEQYF	TGTGCCACCCACCCGGGACTAGCGGGAGGGAAGAGCGAGCAGTACTTC
TRBV19	.	TRBJ2-1	TRBD1	CASSMSGQGLNEQFF	TGTGCCAGTAGTATGTCGGGACAGGGGCTGAATGAGCAGTTCTTC
TRBV9	.	TRBJ2-3	TRBD2	CASSVVSGGPGSDTQYF	TGTGCCAGCAGCGTAGTGTCGGGAGGGCCGGGATCTGATACGCAGTATTTT
TRBV7-8	.	TRBJ1-5	TRBD1	CASSSYRGKRYQPQHF	TGTGCCAGCAGCTCCTACAGGGGTAAAAGGTATCAGCCCCAGCATTTT
TRBV24-1	.	TRBJ1-1	.	CATSVSGKTEAFF	TGTGCCACCAGTGTTTCAGGGAAAACTGAAGCTTTCTTT
TRBV19	.	TRBJ2-1	.	CASSIDYSGMWAGNNEQFF	TGTGCCAGTAGTATAGATTATTCCGGAATGTGGGCAGGTAACAATGAGCAGTTCTTC
TRBV28	.	TRBJ2-7	TRBD1	CASSFPTNGDRSYEQYF	TGTGCCAGCAGTTTCCCCACAAACGGGGACAGGAGTTACGAGCAGTACTTC
TRBV5-1	.	TRBJ2-1	TRBD2	CASSLSGVEQFF	TGCGCCAGCAGCCTCAGCGGGGTTGAGCAGTTCTTC
TRBV4-1	.	TRBJ2-7	TRBD2	CASSHLLSTSGRSNEQYF	TGCGCCAGCAGCCACCTTCTTTCGACTAGCGGGAGAAGTAACGAGCAGTACTTC
TRBV10-3	.	TRBJ2-3	TRBD2	CAISAGLGTDTQYF	TGTGCCATCAGCGCGGGACTAGGAACAGATACGCAGTATTTT
TRBV27	.	TRBJ1-1	.	CASTPASLGDTEAFF	TGTGCCAGCACCCCTGCCTCGCTAGGGGACACTGAAGCTTTCTTT
TRBV10-3	.	TRBJ2-1	.	CAIRERTGGTYNEQFF	TGTGCCATCAGGGAAAGGACAGGAGGGACCTACAATGAGCAGTTCTTC
TRBV24-1	.	TRBJ2-2	TRBD2	CATSDLGALAGGRTNTGELFF	TGTGCCACCAGTGATTTGGGTGCGTTAGCGGGAGGCCGTACTAACACCGGGGAGCTGTTTTTT
TRBV27	.	TRBJ2-7	.	CASSLVRGYEQYF	TGTGCCAGCAGTTTAGTTCGGGGGTACGAGCAGTACTTC
TRBV3-1/TRBV3-2	.	TRBJ1-5	.	CASSQDKEGENSNQPQHF	TGTGCCAGCAGCCAAGATAAGGAGGGTGAGAATAGCAATCAGCCCCAGCATTTT
TRBV7-9	.	TRBJ1-3	.	CASTTSGVIYF	TGTGCCAGCACCACCTCGGGGGTCATATATTTT
TRBV11-2	.	TRBJ2-5	.	CASSLVVGGNQETQYF	TGTGCCAGCAGCTTAGTCGTCGGGGGAAACCAAGAGACCCAGTACTTC
TRBV5-1	.	TRBJ2-6	.	CASSLTGNSGANVLTF	TGCGCCAGCAGCTTGACAGGGAACTCTGGGGCCAACGTCCTGACTTTC
TRBV5-1	few	TRBJ2-3	.	CASTWGELNTQYF	TGCGCCAGCACCTGGGGCGAGTTGAATACGCAGTATTTT
TRBV28	.	TRBJ2-7	.	CASSSRYEQYF	TGTGCCAGCAGTTCCCGGTACGAGCAGTACTTC
TRBV19	once	TRBJ2-3	TRBD2	CASSPGLAGGLFTDTQYF	TGTGCCAGTAGTCCGGGACTAGCGGGGGGGCTCTTCACAGATACGCAGTATTTT
TRBV6-5	.	TRBJ2-3	.	CASSRTRTDTQYF	TGTGCCAGCAGCAGGACTCGCACAGATACGCAGTATTTT
TRBV11-2	few	TRBJ2-1	TRBD1	CASSPYFGTEIYNEQFF	TGTGCCAGCAGCCCATATTTCGGGACAGAAATTTACAATGAGCAGTTCTTC
TRBV9	.	TRBJ2-3	.	CASSVEAVTSTDTQYF	TGTGCCAGCAGCGTAGAAGCGGTTACTAGCACAGATACGCAGTATTTT
TRBV19	once	TRBJ1-6	.	CATGTRGDNSPLHF	TGTGCCACCGGGACAAGGGGTGATAATTCACCCCTCCACTTT
TRBV11-2	.	TRBJ2-7	TRBD1	CASSTGTGGYYEQYF	TGTGCCAGCAGCACGGGGACAGGGGGTTACTACGAGCAGTACTTC
TRBV28	.	TRBJ2-1	TRBD2	CASSLLAGGYNEQFF	TGTGCCAGCAGCTTACTAGCGGGAGGTTACAATGAGCAGTTCTTC
TRBV3-1/TRBV3-2	.	TRBJ2-7	TRBD1	CASSPQGAVQYF	TGTGCCAGCAGCCCACAGGGGGCCGTGCAGTACTTC
TRBV6-9	.	TRBJ1-1	.	CASSYNQENTEAFF	TGTGCCAGCAGTTATAATCAGGAGAACACTGAAGCTTTCTTT
TRBV5-5	once	TRBJ2-1	TRBD1	CASSGTGVRSEQFF	TGTGCCAGCAGCGGAACAGGGGTAAGGAGTGAGCAGTTCTTC
TRBV30	.	TRBJ2-7	.	CAWSVNRYPTYEQYF	TGTGCCTGGAGCGTAAACAGGTATCCGACGTACGAGCAGTACTTC
TRBV5-4	.	TRBJ2-7	TRBD1	CASSHVAGTGSYEQYF	TGTGCCAGCAGCCACGTAGCCGGGACAGGGTCCTACGAGCAGTACTTC
TRBV10-2	.	TRBJ2-1	TRBD2	CASYPGLASEQFF	TGCGCCAGTTACCCGGGACTAGCATCCGAGCAGTTCTTC
TRBV5-5	once	TRBJ2-2	.	CASSSPLTGNTGELFF	TGTGCCAGCAGCTCCCCCTTAACAGGGAACACCGGGGAGCTGTTTTTT
TRBV18	.	TRBJ2-3	.	CASSLSGLLSTDTQYF	TGTGCCAGCTCACTCTCCGGACTACTTAGCACAGATACGCAGTATTTT
TRBV7-8	.	TRBJ1-3	.	CASSLSSGNTIYF	TGTGCCAGCAGCTTGAGCTCTGGAAACACCATATATTTT
TRBV28	.	TRBJ2-1	.	CASRLGLATYNEQFF	TGTGCCAGCAGATTGGGGCTAGCGACCTACAATGAGCAGTTCTTC
TRBV6-1	.	TRBJ1-6	TRBD1	CASSEQGLSSYNSPLHF	TGTGCCAGCAGCGAACAGGGGCTTAGCTCCTATAATTCACCCCTCCACTTT
TRBV9	.	TRBJ2-2	TRBD2	CASSVAASGRAGELFF	TGTGCCAGCAGCGTAGCGGCTAGCGGGAGGGCCGGGGAGCTGTTTTTT
TRBV19	.	TRBJ1-5	TRBD1	CATRQGLSNQPQHF	TGTGCCACCCGACAGGGTCTTAGCAATCAGCCCCAGCATTTT